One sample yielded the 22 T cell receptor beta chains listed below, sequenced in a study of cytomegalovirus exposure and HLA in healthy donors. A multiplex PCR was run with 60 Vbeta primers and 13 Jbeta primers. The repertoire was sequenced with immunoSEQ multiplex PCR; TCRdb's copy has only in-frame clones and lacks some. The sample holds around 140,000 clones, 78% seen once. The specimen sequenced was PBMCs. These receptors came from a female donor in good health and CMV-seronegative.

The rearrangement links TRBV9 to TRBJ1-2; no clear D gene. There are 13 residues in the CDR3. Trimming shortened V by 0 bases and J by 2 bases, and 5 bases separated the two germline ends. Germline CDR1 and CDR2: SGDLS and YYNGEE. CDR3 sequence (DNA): TGTGCCAGCAGCGTAGATCCGAACTATGGCTACACCTTC. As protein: CASSVDPNYGYTF.

In nucleotides, the CDR3 is TGTGCCAGCAGCCGGACAGGGTTCACTGAAGCTTTCTTT. This encodes CASSRTGFTEAFF. This chain uses TRBV7-2 with TRBJ1-1, with 8 bases that match TRBD1. CDR1 and CDR2 (germline): SGHTA, FQGNSA. Germline trimming cut 5 bases from V and 4 bases from J; bases unmatched to any gene: 3. The CDR3 is 13 amino acids.

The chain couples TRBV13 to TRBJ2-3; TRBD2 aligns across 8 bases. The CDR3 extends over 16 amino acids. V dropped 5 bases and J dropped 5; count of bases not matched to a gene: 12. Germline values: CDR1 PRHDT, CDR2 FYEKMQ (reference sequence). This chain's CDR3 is CASSIRLALGGDTQYF. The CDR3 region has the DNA TGTGCCAGCAGCATCCGACTAGCGCTAGGAGGAGATACGCAGTATTTT.

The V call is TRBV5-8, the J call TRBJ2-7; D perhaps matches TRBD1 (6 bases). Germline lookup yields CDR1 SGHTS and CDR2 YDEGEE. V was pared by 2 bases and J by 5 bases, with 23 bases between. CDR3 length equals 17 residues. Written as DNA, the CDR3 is TGTGCCAGCAGCTTCAGCCCCACTACAGGGATATTGGACGAGCAGTACTTC. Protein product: CASSFSPTTGILDEQYF.

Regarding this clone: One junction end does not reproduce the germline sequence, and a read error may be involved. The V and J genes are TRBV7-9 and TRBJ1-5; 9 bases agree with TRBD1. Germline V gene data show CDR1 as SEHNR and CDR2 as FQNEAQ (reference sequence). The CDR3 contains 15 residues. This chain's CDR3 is CSSSLGQGNGQPQHF. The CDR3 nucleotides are TGTTCCAGCAGCTTAGGACAGGGGAATGGACAGCCCCAGCATTTT.

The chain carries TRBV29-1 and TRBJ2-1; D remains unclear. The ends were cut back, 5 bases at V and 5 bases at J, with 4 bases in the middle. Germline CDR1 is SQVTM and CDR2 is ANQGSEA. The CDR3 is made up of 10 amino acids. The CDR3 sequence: CSVFNNEQFF. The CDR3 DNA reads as TGCAGCGTTTTTAACAATGAGCAGTTCTTC.

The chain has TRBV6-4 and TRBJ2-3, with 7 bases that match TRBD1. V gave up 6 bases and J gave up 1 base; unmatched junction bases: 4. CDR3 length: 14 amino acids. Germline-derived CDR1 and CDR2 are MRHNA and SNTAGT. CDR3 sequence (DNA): TGTGCCAGCAGCCTCGGACAGGGCACAGATACGCAGTATTTT. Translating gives CASSLGQGTDTQYF.

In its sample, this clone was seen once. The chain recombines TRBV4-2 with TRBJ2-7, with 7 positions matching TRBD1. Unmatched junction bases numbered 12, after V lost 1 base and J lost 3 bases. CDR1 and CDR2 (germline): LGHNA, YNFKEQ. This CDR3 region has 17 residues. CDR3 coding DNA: TGTGCCAGCAGCCAAGGCGCCGTCGGACAGGCCCGCTACGAGCAGTACTTC. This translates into CASSQGAVGQARYEQYF.

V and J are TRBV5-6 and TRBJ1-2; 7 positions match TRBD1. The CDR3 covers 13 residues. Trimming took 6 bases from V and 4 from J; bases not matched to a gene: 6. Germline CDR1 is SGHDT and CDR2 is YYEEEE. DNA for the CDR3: TGTGCCAGCAATACAGGGGACAGCTATGGCTACACCTTC. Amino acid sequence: CASNTGDSYGYTF.

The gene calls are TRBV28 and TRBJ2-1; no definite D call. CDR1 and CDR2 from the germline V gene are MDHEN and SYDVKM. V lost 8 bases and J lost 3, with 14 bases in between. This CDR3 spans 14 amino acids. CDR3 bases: TGTGCCAGCCTAAGAGCGCCTTACTACAATGAGCAGTTCTTC. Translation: CASLRAPYYNEQFF.

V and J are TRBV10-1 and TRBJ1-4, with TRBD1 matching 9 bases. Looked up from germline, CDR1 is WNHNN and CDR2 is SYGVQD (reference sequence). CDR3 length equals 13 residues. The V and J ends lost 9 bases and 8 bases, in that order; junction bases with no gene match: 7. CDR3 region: CARTGTGSEKLFF. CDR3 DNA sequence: TGCGCCAGAACCGGGACAGGGTCGGAAAAACTGTTTTTT.

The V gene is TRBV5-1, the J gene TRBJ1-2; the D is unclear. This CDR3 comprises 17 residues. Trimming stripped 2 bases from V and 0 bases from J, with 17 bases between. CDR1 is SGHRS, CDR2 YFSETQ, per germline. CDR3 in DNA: TGCGCCAGCAGCTTAGGAGGAGGGATAGGAGCTAACTATGGCTACACCTTC. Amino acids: CASSLGGGIGANYGYTF.

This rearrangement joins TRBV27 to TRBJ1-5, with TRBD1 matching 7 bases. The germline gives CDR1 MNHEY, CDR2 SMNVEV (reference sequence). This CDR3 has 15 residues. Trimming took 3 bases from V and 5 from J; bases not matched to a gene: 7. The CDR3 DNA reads TGTGCCAGCAGTTTCCTAGACAGGGCCCATCAGCCCCAGCATTTT. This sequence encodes CASSFLDRAHQPQHF.

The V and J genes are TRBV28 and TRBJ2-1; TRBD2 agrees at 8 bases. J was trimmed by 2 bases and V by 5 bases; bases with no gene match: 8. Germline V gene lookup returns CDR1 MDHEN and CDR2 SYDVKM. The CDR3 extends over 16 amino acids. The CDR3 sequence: CASSPNLSGAYNEQFF. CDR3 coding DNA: TGTGCCAGCAGTCCTAACCTTAGCGGGGCCTACAATGAGCAGTTCTTC.

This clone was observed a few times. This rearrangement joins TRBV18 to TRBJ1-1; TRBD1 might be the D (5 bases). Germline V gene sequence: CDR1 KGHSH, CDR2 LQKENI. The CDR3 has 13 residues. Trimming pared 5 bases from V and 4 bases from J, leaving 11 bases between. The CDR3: CASSKGVGTEAFF. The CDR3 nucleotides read TGTGCCAGCTCAAAAGGGGTCGGCACTGAAGCTTTCTTT.

The CDR3 DNA sequence: TGTGCCAGCACTATGTCAGGGGGAACCTACGAGCAGTACTTC. Protein product: CASTMSGGTYEQYF. The rearrangement links TRBV13 to TRBJ2-7; TRBD1 aligns across 7 bases. With 7 bases clipped from V and 2 bases from J, the junction kept 8 bases outside the gene matches. The CDR3 totals 14 residues. Per the germline V gene, CDR1 is PRHDT and CDR2 is FYEKMQ (reference sequence).

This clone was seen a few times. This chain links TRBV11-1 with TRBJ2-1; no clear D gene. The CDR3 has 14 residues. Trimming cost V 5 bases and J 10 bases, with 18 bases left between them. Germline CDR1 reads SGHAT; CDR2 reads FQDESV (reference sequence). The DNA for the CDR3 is TGTGCCAGCAGCCACAAGAGGAACCCACCCGAGCAGTTCTTC. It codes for CASSHKRNPPEQFF. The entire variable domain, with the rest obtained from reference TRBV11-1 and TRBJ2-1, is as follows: EAEVAQSPRYKITEKSQAVAFWCDPISGHATLYWYRQILGQGPELLVQFQDESVVDDSQLPKDRFSAERLKGVDSTLKIQPAELGDSAMYLCASSHKRNPPEQFFGPGTRLTVL.

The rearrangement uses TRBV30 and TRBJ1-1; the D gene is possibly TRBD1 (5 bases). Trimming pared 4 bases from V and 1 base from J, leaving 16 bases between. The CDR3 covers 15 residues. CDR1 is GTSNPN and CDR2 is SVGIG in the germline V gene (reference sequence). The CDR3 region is CAWMWRGRANTEAFF. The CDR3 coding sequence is TGTGCCTGGATGTGGAGGGGAAGGGCGAACACTGAAGCTTTCTTT.

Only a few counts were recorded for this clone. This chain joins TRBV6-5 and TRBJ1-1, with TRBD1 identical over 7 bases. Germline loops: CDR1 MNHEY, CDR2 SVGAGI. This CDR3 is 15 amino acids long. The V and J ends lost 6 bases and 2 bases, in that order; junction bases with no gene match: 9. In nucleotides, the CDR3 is TGTGCCAGCAGCTTACGTGACAGGGCAAACACTGAAGCTTTCTTT. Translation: CASSLRDRANTEAFF.

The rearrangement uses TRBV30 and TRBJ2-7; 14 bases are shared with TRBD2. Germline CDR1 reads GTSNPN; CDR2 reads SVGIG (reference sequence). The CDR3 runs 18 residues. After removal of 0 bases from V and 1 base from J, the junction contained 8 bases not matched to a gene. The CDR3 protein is CAWSVRPGLAGASYEQYF. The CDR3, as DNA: TGTGCCTGGAGTGTACGGCCGGGACTAGCGGGAGCTTCCTACGAGCAGTACTTC.

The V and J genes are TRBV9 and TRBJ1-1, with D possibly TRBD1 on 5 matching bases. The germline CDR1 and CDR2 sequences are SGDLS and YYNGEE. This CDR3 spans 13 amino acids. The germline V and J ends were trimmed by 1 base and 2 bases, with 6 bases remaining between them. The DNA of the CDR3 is TGTGCCAGCAGCGTAAGGGGCAACACTGAAGCTTTCTTT. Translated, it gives CASSVRGNTEAFF.

The DNA for the CDR3 is TGTGCCAGCAGTCCCCCGCGGGACAGGGGTCTGTACGAGCAGTACTTC. Its protein is CASSPPRDRGLYEQYF. The chain couples TRBV28 to TRBJ2-7; 10 bases are shared with TRBD1. The V and J ends lost 5 bases and 4 bases, in that order; junction bases with no gene match: 11. This CDR3 spans 16 amino acids. CDR1 MDHEN and CDR2 SYDVKM come from the germline V gene.